Each of the 12 T cell receptor beta chains below was sequenced from the same sample in a study of beta chain features in type 1 diabetes. Study conclusions and caveats: Type 1 diabetes patients had moderately but significantly shorter TCRB CDR3s in all four CD4+ subsets.

These receptors have no known antigen. Every bit of the isolated RNA underwent reverse transcription, so sequencing read expressed TCRB transcripts. Generated by immunoSEQ multiplex PCR, the TCRdb table keeps only in-frame clones and is missing some. The sample includes roughly 53,000 clones, roughly two fifths seen only once; the top ten take about 1.5%. The sequencing sample was made of Tregs from blood. All receptors come from a man under 40 with type 1 diabetes.

V and J are TRBV29-1 and TRBJ2-7; TRBD1 aligns across 7 bases. Trimming at V came to 6 bases and at J to 5 bases, leaving 10 bases not matched to a gene. Germline assignment: CDR1 SQVTM and CDR2 ANQGSEA. The CDR3 is 13 amino acids. CDR3 sequence: CSVTGTARHEQYF. Here the CDR3 DNA reads TGCAGCGTGACCGGGACAGCTAGACACGAGCAGTACTTC.

This chain connects TRBV10-3 to TRBJ1-5; no definite D call. Germline V gene data show CDR1 as ENHRY and CDR2 as SYGVKD. V was cut by 5 bases and J by 2 bases, with 10 bases left in between. The CDR3 sequence is 14 residues long. Here the CDR3 reads CAISNGGGNQPQHF. CDR3 in DNA: TGTGCCATCAGTAACGGTGGTGGCAATCAGCCCCAGCATTTT.

This clone came up once. The V and J genes are TRBV5-1 and TRBJ2-7, with TRBD1 matching 10 bases. The CDR3 is 15 amino acids. V trimming: 2 bases; J trimming: 5 bases; junction bases outside the gene matches: 7. CDR1 SGHRS and CDR2 YFSETQ come from the germline V gene. This chain's CDR3 is CASSFLPGQGNEQYF. The CDR3 coding sequence is TGCGCCAGCAGCTTCTTACCGGGACAGGGGAACGAGCAGTACTTC.

This chain joins TRBV5-1 and TRBJ2-5, with TRBD2 matching 8 bases. This CDR3 is built from 16 residues. Germline loops: CDR1 SGHRS, CDR2 YFSETQ. V trimming: 4 bases; J trimming: 0 bases; junction bases outside the gene matches: 8. The CDR3, as DNA: TGCGCCAGCAGCCGGGCCCGGGGGGGAAACCAAGAGACCCAGTACTTC. This translates into CASSRARGGNQETQYF.

Comments on this clone: Compared with germline, one end of the junction differs, possibly owing to a read error. Other DNA sequences within the sample encode an identical CDR3. The chain has TRBV4-2 and TRBJ1-1; 9 nucleotides agree with TRBD1. Germline lookup yields CDR1 LGHNA and CDR2 YNFKEQ. The CDR3 runs to 14 residues. As DNA, the CDR3 is TGTGCCAGCAGCCAGGGACAGGGCGGCACTGAAGCTTTCTTC. This gives the protein CASSQGQGGTEAFF.

This clone was recorded a few times. The V gene is TRBV7-8, the J gene TRBJ2-1; no clear D gene. Trimming shortened V by 5 bases and J by 1 base, and 6 bases separated the two germline ends. CDR1 SGHVS and CDR2 FQNEAQ come from the germline V gene. The CDR3 length is 13 residues. The DNA of the CDR3 is TGTGCCAGCAGCCTTACATCCTACAATGAGCAGTTCTTC. This encodes CASSLTSYNEQFF.

The V and J genes are TRBV6-5 and TRBJ2-2; 7 bases match TRBD1. Germline V gives CDR1 MNHEY, CDR2 SVGAGI. V lost 5 bases and J lost 4; bases outside the gene matches: 7. The CDR3 runs to 15 residues. As DNA, the CDR3 is TGTGCCAGCAGTGTGGGGGACAGTTCCACCGGGGAGCTGTTTTTT. Translation gives CASSVGDSSTGELFF.

This clone was observed a few times. The chain carries TRBV7-3 and TRBJ2-4; a possible D gene is TRBD2 (5 bases). Germline values: CDR1 SGHTA, CDR2 FQGTGA. CDR3 size: 13 residues. Trimming removed 3 bases from V and 11 bases from J, with 14 bases in between. The CDR3 reads CASSLAARGLQYF. Written as DNA, the CDR3 is TGTGCCAGCAGCTTGGCAGCCCGAGGGCTTCAGTACTTC.

CDR3: CAISEFQGEGASNQPQHF. The CDR3 nucleotides read TGTGCCATCAGTGAGTTTCAAGGAGAAGGGGCGAGCAATCAGCCCCAGCATTTT. The gene calls are TRBV10-3 and TRBJ1-5; TRBD1 is a possible D gene (5 bases). Trimming shortened V by 1 base and J by 1 base, and 17 bases separated the two germline ends. The V gene's germline CDR1 is ENHRY and CDR2 SYGVKD. The CDR3 extends over 18 amino acids.

The V call is TRBV28, the J call TRBJ1-5; D might be TRBD1 (5 bases). The CDR3 runs to 14 residues. Germline V lookup: CDR1 MDHEN, CDR2 SYDVKM. Trimming took 7 bases from V and 3 from J, leaving 13 bases between them. As DNA, the CDR3 is TGTGCCAGCACCCGGCCAGGGTACAATCAGCCCCAGCATTTT. This gives the protein CASTRPGYNQPQHF.

This clone was counted between two and nine times. The chain couples TRBV27 to TRBJ1-5; unclear D gene. This CDR3 region has 12 residues. V dropped 3 bases and J dropped 2 bases, with 2 bases sitting between them. Germline CDR1 and CDR2: MNHEY and SMNVEV (reference sequence). CDR3: CASSFGNQPQHF. The CDR3 DNA sequence: TGTGCCAGCAGTTTCGGCAATCAGCCCCAGCATTTT.

This sequence joins TRBV19 and TRBJ2-3, with 8 bases that match TRBD1. The junction had 14 bases not matched to a gene; V was cut back by 8 bases and J by 1 base. The length of the CDR3 is 17 residues. Germline CDR1 LNHDA, CDR2 SQIVND (reference sequence). The DNA for the CDR3 is TGTGCCAGTCACCCCACCAGGGCAGGGGGCCGCACAGATACGCAGTATTTT. Translating it yields CASHPTRAGGRTDTQYF.